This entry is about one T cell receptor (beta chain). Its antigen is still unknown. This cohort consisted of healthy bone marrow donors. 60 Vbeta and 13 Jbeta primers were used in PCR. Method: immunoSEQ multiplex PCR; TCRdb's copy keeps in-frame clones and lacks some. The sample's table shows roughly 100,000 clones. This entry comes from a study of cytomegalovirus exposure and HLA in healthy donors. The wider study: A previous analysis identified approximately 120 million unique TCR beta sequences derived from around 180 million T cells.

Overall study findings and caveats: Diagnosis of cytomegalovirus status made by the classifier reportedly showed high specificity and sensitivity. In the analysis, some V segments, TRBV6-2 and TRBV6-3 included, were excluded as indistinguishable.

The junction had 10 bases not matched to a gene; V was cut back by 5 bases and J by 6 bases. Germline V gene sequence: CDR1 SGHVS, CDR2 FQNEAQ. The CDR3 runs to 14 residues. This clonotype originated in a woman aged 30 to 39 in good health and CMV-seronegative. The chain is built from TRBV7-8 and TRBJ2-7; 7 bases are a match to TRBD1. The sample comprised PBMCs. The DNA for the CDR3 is TGTGCCAGCAGCCTCCGGGACAGCTATGGCGAGCAGTACTTC. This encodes CASSLRDSYGEQYF.